This section outlines one TCR beta chain sequence together with its context. Per the original data handling: How many nucleated cells were present was estimated from reference gene primer amplification. Assay: immunoSEQ multiplex PCR; the TCRdb copy retains only in-frame clones and omits some. From that table come the V and J calls and clone size; the DNA was used to work out D and trimming. Among approximately 300,000 clones listed, about nine tenths were seen once. The data belong to a study of blood T cell repertoires in COVID-19. Study-level background: The United States, Italy and Spain supplied acute and convalescent COVID-19 samples. Sample material is recorded as cDNA or gDNA derived from T cells, B-cell-depleted T cells, or PBMCs.

The CDR3 extends over 16 amino acids. V shed 3 bases and J shed 0 bases, with 14 bases lying between them. CDR1 MDHEN and CDR2 SYDVKM come from the germline V gene. The J gene is TRBJ1-1, the V gene TRBV28; unclear D gene. Specimen: peripheral blood. This TCR derives from a woman in her twenties or thirties with COVID-19, enrolled during active disease. The CDR3 reads CASSFSTNGMNTEAFF. The CDR3 DNA is TGTGCCAGCAGTTTCTCTACGAACGGGATGAACACTGAAGCTTTCTTT.